The 22 T cell receptor beta chains listed next were all sequenced from one sample in a study of PD-1 blockade in classical Hodgkin lymphoma (TCRdb year 2020). Explained via the paper, the time point label denotes: cycle 2 day 1 (C2D1) of nivolumab. Every trial patient had relapsed following autologous stem cell transplantation, and prior brentuximab vedotin exposure was what differed among cohorts A, B and C. Libraries came from the immunoSEQ multiplex PCR assay. The clones in this table, taken by TCRdb from immuneACCESS, are in-frame only. Not every clone is retained; where verified, under half of the shortfall comes from an unresolved V gene, and the cause of the rest is unknown. This sample has 50,000 to 65,000 clones in its table, and 88% of those were observed once. The top ten clonotypes cover around 5% of the sample. The source was peripheral blood mononuclear cells (PBMCs), collected before the second cycle of nivolumab. The source of these receptors is a human donor with classical Hodgkin lymphoma.

The chain links TRBV5-1 to TRBJ1-1; D is unclear. Trimming left V 2 bases short and J 4 bases short, with 9 bases between. Per the germline V gene, CDR1 is SGHRS and CDR2 is YFSETQ. CDR3 size: 13 residues. Here the CDR3 reads CASSLILSTEAFF. DNA for the CDR3: TGCGCCAGCAGCTTAATACTTTCCACTGAAGCTTTCTTT.

CDR3 nucleotide sequence: TGTGCCAGTAGAACGATCGATCGGGACCTCTCTGGAAACACCATATATTTT. This sequence encodes CASRTIDRDLSGNTIYF. J is TRBJ1-3 and V is TRBV19; D might be TRBD1 (5 bases). The germline V gene encodes CDR1 LNHDA and CDR2 SQIVND (reference sequence). The CDR3 has 17 residues. V was cut by 6 bases and J by 0 bases, with 18 bases left in between. The full variable domain, in which reference TRBV19 and TRBJ1-3 provide the parts outside the CDR3, is DGGITQSPKYLFRKEGQNVTLSCEQNLNHDAMYWYRQDPGQGLRLIYYSQIVNDFQKGDIAEGYSVSREKKESFPLTVTSAQKNPTAFYLCASRTIDRDLSGNTIYFGEGSWLTVV.

V usage is TRBV5-5 and J usage is TRBJ2-7; D is perhaps TRBD1 or TRBD2 (6 bases each). The V end was cut by 4 bases, the J end by 1 base, with 18 bases between. This CDR3 has 16 amino acids. The V gene's germline CDR1 is SGHKS and CDR2 YYEKEE (reference sequence). The CDR3 here is CASSQGGLGLSYEQYF. The CDR3 coding sequence is TGTGCCAGCAGCCAAGGGGGGCTGGGTTTGTCCTACGAGCAGTACTTC.

V is TRBV21-1 and J is TRBJ1-5; the table's D gene call, TRBD1, was not cross checked with the DNA. TRBV21-1 is a pseudogene. CDR3 length: 19 residues. The CDR3 protein is CASSFPGSGTRILNQPQHF. Written as DNA, the CDR3 is TGTGCCAGCAGCTTCCCCGGCTCTGGGACACGGATTCTCAATCAGCCCCAGCATTTT.

This rearrangement joins TRBV7-3 to TRBJ2-5; TRBD1 matches 9 bases. Per germline, CDR1 SGHTA and CDR2 FQGTGA. Losses at the gene ends were 3 bases for V and 10 bases for J; bases not matched to a gene: 3. This CDR3 comprises 12 residues. CDR3 protein: CASSFDRGIQYF. The CDR3 DNA sequence: TGTGCCAGCAGCTTTGACAGGGGGATCCAGTACTTC.

The chain's CDR3 is CASSAPGRPNTEAFF. As DNA, the CDR3 is TGTGCCAGCAGTGCCCCGGGACGGCCGAACACTGAAGCTTTCTTT. The chain is built from TRBV28 and TRBJ1-1; weak D call: TRBD1 (5 bases). The CDR3 extends over 15 amino acids. Deletions cut 5 bases from V and 1 base from J, with 14 bases between. CDR1 MDHEN and CDR2 SYDVKM come from the germline V gene. The variable domain in full, completed from reference TRBV28 and TRBJ1-1, reads DVKVTQSSRYLVKRTGEKVFLECVQDMDHENMFWYRQDPGLGLRLIYFSYDVKMKEKGDIPEGYSVSREKKERFSLILESASTNQTSMYLCASSAPGRPNTEAFFGQGTRLTVV.

The chain has TRBV9 and TRBJ1-2, with a tentative D call TRBD1 (5 bases). CDR1 and CDR2 (germline): SGDLS, YYNGEE. Trimming left V 0 bases short and J 8 bases short, with 17 bases between. CDR3 length equals 15 residues. The CDR3 DNA follows: TGTGCCAGCAGCGTAGAGTGGGACGCCCAGGGAGGCTACACCTTC. It yields the protein CASSVEWDAQGGYTF.

For this clone: The same CDR3 is also encoded by other DNA sequences in this sample. The CDR3 DNA reads TGCGCCAGCAGCCCGACAGCTAACTATGGCTACACCTTC. Translation: CASSPTANYGYTF. The chain recombines TRBV5-1 with TRBJ1-2; D possibly corresponds to TRBD1 (5 bases). V lost 4 bases, J lost 0 bases, and 7 bases lay in between. Per germline, CDR1 SGHRS and CDR2 YFSETQ. The CDR3 covers 13 residues.

The J gene is TRBJ2-2, the V gene TRBV7-9; 12 bases match TRBD1. J lost 4 bases, V lost 5 bases, and 2 bases had no gene match. CDR1 is SEHNR, CDR2 FQNEAQ, per germline (reference sequence). The CDR3 is 15 amino acids. The CDR3: CASSTGQGATGELFF. CDR3 in DNA: TGTGCCAGCAGCACGGGACAGGGGGCCACCGGGGAGCTGTTTTTT.

V gene TRBV7-6 combines with J gene TRBJ2-1; D remains ambiguous. Deletions cut 3 bases from V and 7 bases from J, with 13 bases between. Germline assignment: CDR1 SGHVS and CDR2 FNYEAQ. The CDR3 consists of 14 residues. CDR3 nucleotides: TGTGCCAGCAGCTTCAAAGTAGGCTGGAATGAGCAGTTCTTC. Protein: CASSFKVGWNEQFF.

The chain carries TRBV5-1 and TRBJ2-3, with a tentative D call TRBD1 (5 bases). V dropped 6 bases and J dropped 5 bases, with 16 bases sitting between them. The CDR3 loop spans 14 amino acids. Germline CDR1 and CDR2: SGHRS and YFSETQ. In nucleotides, the CDR3 is TGCGCCAGCAACGCCCAAGGGGCTGTAGATACGCAGTATTTT. Protein sequence: CASNAQGAVDTQYF.

V gene TRBV6-1 combines with J gene TRBJ2-3; D unclear. The CDR3 spans 17 residues. The V gene's germline CDR1 is MNHNS and CDR2 SASEGT. Trimming removed 3 bases at V and 0 bases at J, with 16 bases between. CDR3 amino acids: CASSEVWAGSSTDTQYF. CDR3 nucleotides: TGTGCCAGCAGTGAGGTCTGGGCAGGAAGCAGCACAGATACGCAGTATTTT.

The chain combines TRBV27 with TRBJ2-7, with D uncertain. V lost 5 bases and J 6 bases, leaving 14 bases between the germline ends. Germline V gives CDR1 MNHEY, CDR2 SMNVEV (reference sequence). This CDR3 is 13 amino acids long. DNA for the CDR3: TGTGCCAGCAGTGAAACTCGTTTCGGCGAGCAGTACTTC. This codes for CASSETRFGEQYF.

The chain is built from TRBV5-1 and TRBJ2-7, with D perhaps given as TRBD1 or TRBD2 (5 bases each). This CDR3 is 14 amino acids long. Germline loops: CDR1 SGHRS, CDR2 YFSETQ. V was cut by 1 base and J by 6 bases, with 14 bases left in between. CDR3 sequence (DNA): TGCGCCAGCAGCTTGACAGGAGGTAGAGGCGAGCAGTACTTC. This gives the protein CASSLTGGRGEQYF.

The chain carries TRBV7-8 and TRBJ2-7, with D unresolved. Trimming left V 8 bases short and J 0 bases short, with 14 bases between. The CDR3 has 14 residues. CDR1 and CDR2 from the germline V gene are SGHVS and FQNEAQ. The CDR3 loop reads CASRKRTGSYEQYF. DNA for the CDR3: TGTGCCAGCCGCAAACGGACGGGCTCCTACGAGCAGTACTTC.

The genes are TRBV4-1 and TRBJ1-5; 9 bases are shared with TRBD1. The ends lost 4 bases at V and 1 base at J; junction bases unmatched: 5. CDR1 MGHRA and CDR2 YSYEKL come from the germline V gene. The CDR3 has 16 residues. The CDR3, as DNA: TGCGCCAGCAGCCTCCGGACAGGGGAGAGCAATCAGCCCCAGCATTTT. The encoded protein is CASSLRTGESNQPQHF.

The chain joins TRBV27 to TRBJ2-3, with D unclear. Deletions cut 9 bases from V and 0 bases from J, with 4 bases between. The CDR3 consists of 11 residues. Looked up from germline, CDR1 is MNHEY and CDR2 is SMNVEV (reference sequence). Here the CDR3 DNA reads TGTGCCAGAGGAAGCACAGATACGCAGTATTTT. It yields the protein CARGSTDTQYF.

This chain joins TRBV5-4 and TRBJ1-2; D perhaps matches TRBD1 (6 bases). CDR3 length: 16 amino acids. Between the trimmed V and J ends, which lost 1 base and 1 base, there was a span of 14 bases. Germline V CDR1 and CDR2: SGHNT, YYREEE (reference sequence). CDR3 amino acids: CASSLFTPGHNYGYTF. CDR3 nucleotide sequence: TGTGCCAGCAGCTTGTTTACGCCGGGACATAACTATGGCTACACCTTC. Full variable domain (outside the CDR3, taken from reference TRBV5-4 and TRBJ1-2): ETGVTQSPTHLIKTRGQQVTLRCSSQSGHNTVSWYQQALGQGPQFIFQYYREEENGRGNFPPRFSGLQFPNYSSELNVNALELDDSALYLCASSLFTPGHNYGYTFGSGTRLTVV.

V usage is TRBV15 and J usage is TRBJ2-2, with 8 bases identical to TRBD1. With V trimmed by 6 bases and J by 1 base, 4 bases remained unmatched. The CDR3 has 15 residues. Per germline, CDR1 LNHNV and CDR2 YYDKDF (reference sequence). The CDR3 DNA sequence: TGTGCCACCAGTCCCGGGACAGGGAACACCGGGGAGCTGTTTTTT. It specifies CATSPGTGNTGELFF.

This clone is a singleton in its sample. Here the CDR3 reads CASSSGDTSSNEKLFF. Written as DNA, the CDR3 is TGCGCCAGCAGCTCGGGGGATACCTCCAGTAATGAAAAACTGTTTTTT. The chain recombines TRBV5-1 with TRBJ1-4; D might be TRBD1 (5 bases). CDR1 is SGHRS, CDR2 YFSETQ, per germline. This CDR3 contains 16 residues. Trimming took off 3 bases at V and 4 bases at J, with 16 bases between the two ends.

The V call is TRBV5-6, the J call TRBJ1-3; 7 nucleotides agree with TRBD1. This CDR3 region has 15 residues. From germline, CDR1 is SGHDT and CDR2 YYEEEE. The V and J ends lost 2 bases and 0 bases, in that order; junction bases with no gene match: 2. CDR3 DNA: TGTGCCAGCAGCTTAGGGGGCCGCTCTGGAAACACCATATATTTT. This sequence encodes CASSLGGRSGNTIYF.

This clone was detected only once. This chain joins TRBV18 and TRBJ1-5, with 10 bases lining up with TRBD1. The V gene end was trimmed by 5 bases and the J gene end by 4 bases; junction bases not matched to a gene: 5. The CDR3 runs 15 residues. CDR1 and CDR2 (germline): KGHSH, LQKENI. The CDR3 region has the DNA TGTGCCAGCTCATTCGGGACAGGGGATAATCAGCCCCAGCATTTT. Amino acids: CASSFGTGDNQPQHF.